This T cell receptor beta chain comes out of a study of memory CD4+ T cells and cytomegalovirus serostatus (dated by TCRdb to between 2017 and 2020). With regard to the full study: A total of roughly 35 healthy Belgian adults, of whom 9 were CMV seropositive and 24 were CMV seronegative, were included in the cohort. The study sequenced CD4+ memory TCRbeta repertoires of a Belgian cohort with known cytomegalovirus serostatus to replicate a published TCR-based CMV serostatus classifier. General study outcomes and caveats: A median bootstrapped AUC of almost 0.96 with a 95% CI of 0.76-1.00 was achieved on the Belgian cohort by the original-framework classifier. Among the roughly 160 previously reported CMV-associated TCRbeta sequences, approximately 67 showed up in the CD4+ memory repertoires, with each one found in between one and five individuals. Unlike the original study, which covered naive and memory CD4+ and CD8+ populations, the Belgian study sequenced only CD4+CD45RO+ memory cells. CMV serostatus prediction reached a median bootstrapped AUC of roughly 0.96 with the original framework and 0.91 with a US-trained random forest. Results were interpreted as suggesting that the CMV-associated TCR signature is largely present in the CD4+ memory repertoire.

Its CDR3 holds 13 amino acids, cysteine through phenylalanine. Only the CDR3 part of the read is kept: 39 bases, read in frame from the first base. In the germline V gene (reference sequence), CDR1 corresponds to SGHNT and CDR2 to YYREEE. Germline trimming amounts to 4 bases on V and 5 bases on J, with 5 as the count of junction bases outside the gene matches. This clone was observed a handful of times. Its antigen is still unknown. The sample holds no much larger clone one base away, and base qualities are not on file. The Quick-DNA Microprep Kit was used to extract genomic DNA from the sorted cells. Amplification of TCRbeta DNA was done with the immunoSEQ hsTCRbeta kit, following the protocol from the manufacturer. An Illumina MiSeq instrument was used to sequence the TCRbeta libraries. The authors processed their data as follows. Once out-of-frame sequences had been removed, some 2 million distinct TCRbeta sequences were left, which works out to an average of roughly 72,000 per individual. Two values were used to score each individual: the count of 164 previously reported CMV-associated TCRbeta sequences and the total count of productive distinct TCRbeta sequences. A beta-binomial model was reimplemented in Python, and random forests from scikit-learn, run with default parameters, were trained on data from the US cohort. Classifier performance on the Belgian cohort was reported as the median AUC with percentile confidence intervals calculated over 10,000 bootstrap iterations. Imported from immuneACCESS, the table was reduced by TCRdb to in-frame sequences with V and J called. These copies leave out some clones; in studies compared against another copy, an unresolved V gene accounts for under half, and the cause of the remainder is not known. V, J and clone size are taken as reported in that table, and D and trimming were inferred from the DNA itself. The sample profile shows fewer than 35,000 clones; around 75% of them were found once. Around 0.63% of the sample rests with the top ten.

Single viable CD3+CD4+CD8-CD45RO+ cells were sorted as memory CD4+ T cells on a FACSAria II. To determine CMV serostatus, a Roche Elecsys assay was used that detects serum IgG against CMV pp150, pp28, p38 and p52. After thawing, total CD4+ T cells were enriched by positive selection with CD4 magnetic microbeads. The samples came from a different study that was designed specifically to examine the CD4+ T cell memory repertoire. Peripheral blood mononuclear cells were isolated and cryopreserved according to standard operating procedures, and serum was stored at -80 degrees C. Staining used CD3-PerCP (BW264/56), CD4-APC (RPA-T4), CD45RO-PE (UCHT1) and CD8-Pacific Orange (3B5) antibodies, with Sytox blue excluding non-viable cells.

The chain links TRBV5-4 with TRBJ1-1, with 7 bases aligning to TRBD1. The source is an adult in good health and CMV-seronegative. Sequencing was carried out using memory CD4+ T cells from blood. The DNA is TGTGCCAGCAGCACTCACAGGGGAACTGAAGCTTTCTTT. Its translation reads: CASSTHRGTEAFF.